This is a list of T cell receptor beta chains from one sample in a study of T-cell memory formation after mild COVID-19. MiXCR, applied by TCRdb to the 5' RACE reads, yields one record per CDR3 protein. The sample has 400,000 to 500,000 distinct CDR3 sequences, 20% to 25% seen once. The sequenced sample was PBMCs or a T cell subset sorted from them (not recorded which). Receptors were obtained from an adult woman who had mild COVID-19 (a few samples of this study predate the infection). Cell type and time point are not known. CDR3s include the opening cysteine and the closing phenylalanine or tryptophan. A D gene is named only where the DNA matches it firmly. The size field is filled for only some rows; it gives once, few, many or a size class.

v_call,clone_size,d_call,j_call,cdr3_aa,cdr3_nt
TRBV4-3,once,-,TRBJ1-2,CASSQESDRNYGYTF,TGCGCCAGCAGCCAAGAGAGCGACAGAAACTATGGCTACACCTTC
TRBV24-1,-,-,TRBJ1-5,CATSDSDSSNQPQHF,TGTGCCACCAGTGACTCCGACAGTAGCAATCAGCCCCAGCATTTT
TRBV5-1,-,TRBD1,TRBJ1-1,CASSLGQGGEAFF,TGCGCCAGCAGCTTGGGACAGGGAGGGGAAGCTTTCTTT
TRBV29-1,few,TRBD1,TRBJ2-5,CSVVPGGPETQYF,TGCAGCGTTGTTCCAGGGGGCCCGGAGACCCAGTACTTC
TRBV19,-,-,TRBJ1-5,CASSTSGAVSSHQPQHF,TGTGCCAGTAGTACCTCCGGGGCGGTTTCTTCACATCAGCCCCAGCATTTT
TRBV5-1,-,-,TRBJ2-7,CASSPRPDSYEQYF,TGCGCCAGCAGCCCCCGCCCAGACTCCTACGAGCAGTACTTC
TRBV20-1,-,-,TRBJ2-7,CSARAESSYEQYF,TGCAGTGCTAGAGCAGAGAGCTCCTACGAGCAGTACTTC
TRBV12-3/TRBV12-4,few,-,TRBJ1-4,CASSPGREKLFF,TGTGCCAGCAGCCCGGGACGGGAAAAACTGTTTTTT
TRBV29-1,-,TRBD1,TRBJ2-5,CSVGTGQETQYF,TGCAGCGTCGGGACAGGCCAAGAGACCCAGTACTTC
TRBV20-1,-,-,TRBJ2-2,CSARDPQRGTGELFF,TGCAGTGCTAGAGATCCACAGAGGGGCACCGGGGAGCTGTTTTTT
TRBV30,few,TRBD1,TRBJ1-2,CAWSGGQGLSGYTF,TGTGCCTGGAGTGGAGGACAGGGACTTTCTGGCTACACCTTC
TRBV28,-,TRBD1,TRBJ1-1,CASTPLFASSKGGRGEAFF,TGTGCCAGCACCCCACTATTCGCTTCTAGTAAAGGGGGCAGGGGTGAAGCTTTCTTT
TRBV5-1,few,-,TRBJ2-3,CASSLGDRIGDTQYF,TGCGCCAGCAGCTTGGGTGACAGGATAGGGGATACGCAGTATTTT
TRBV24-1,-,-,TRBJ2-7,CATGGRDSKEQYF,TGTGCCACCGGCGGGCGGGACTCCAAAGAGCAGTACTTC
TRBV9,-,-,TRBJ1-2,CASSPSQGGSPYGYTF,TGTGCCAGCAGCCCCTCCCAGGGAGGGTCGCCCTATGGCTACACCTTC
TRBV27,-,TRBD2,TRBJ2-1,CASSFGGDGSYNEQFF,TGTGCCAGCAGTTTTGGGGGGGACGGCTCCTACAATGAGCAGTTCTTC
TRBV30,-,-,TRBJ2-7,CAWSRGGEQYF,TGTGCCTGGAGTAGAGGGGGCGAGCAGTACTTC
TRBV6-1,-,-,TRBJ1-5,CASRETATSRNQPQHF,TGTGCCAGCAGGGAGACAGCCACCTCGAGGAATCAGCCCCAGCATTTT
TRBV7-3,few,-,TRBJ2-5,CASSPTIRSETQYF,TGTGCCAGCAGCCCTACGATTAGGTCGGAGACCCAGTACTTC
TRBV6-1,-,TRBD1,TRBJ1-1,CASSAGTGENTEAFF,TGTGCCAGCAGTGCGGGGACAGGGGAGAACACTGAAGCTTTCTTT
TRBV7-9,few,-,TRBJ2-1,CASSLVLGWQEQFF,TGTGCCAGCAGCTTAGTGTTGGGCTGGCAGGAGCAGTTCTTC
TRBV5-6,few,TRBD2,TRBJ2-7,CASSLALAGLSSYEQYF,TGTGCCAGCAGCTTGGCCCTAGCGGGATTGAGCTCCTACGAGCAGTACTTC
TRBV15,few,-,TRBJ1-2,CATSRDRRNGYTF,TGTGCCACCAGCAGAGATAGGAGAAATGGCTACACCTTC
TRBV10-3,few,-,TRBJ1-5,CAISESGDNQPQHF,TGTGCCATCAGTGAGTCCGGGGACAATCAGCCCCAGCATTTT
TRBV12-3/TRBV12-4,few,-,TRBJ2-7,CASSLVGLGSAQYF,TGTGCCAGCAGTTTAGTGGGTCTGGGTTCAGCGCAGTACTTC
TRBV9,few,-,TRBJ2-1,CASSGRDYNEQFF,TGTGCCAGCAGCGGCCGGGACTACAATGAGCAGTTCTTC
TRBV29-1,few,-,TRBJ2-7,CSVGGGGSYEQYF,TGCAGCGTTGGTGGTGGGGGATCCTACGAGCAGTACTTC
TRBV14,-,-,TRBJ2-7,CASSPWGLSYEQYF,TGTGCCAGCAGCCCTTGGGGCCTCTCTTACGAGCAGTACTTC
TRBV7-2,few,-,TRBJ1-5,CASSPSFGVSGNQPQHF,TGTGCCAGCAGCCCCTCCTTCGGAGTGAGTGGCAATCAGCCCCAGCATTTT
TRBV7-8,few,TRBD1,TRBJ2-3,CASSLGTQGALGFF,TGTGCCAGCAGCTTAGGGACACAGGGGGCGCTTGGATTTTTT
TRBV15,few,TRBD2,TRBJ2-3,CATSGRDYGSADTQYF,TGTGCCACCAGCGGAAGGGACTATGGGAGCGCAGATACGCAGTATTTT
TRBV6-1,-,-,TRBJ2-7,CASRSDGAYEQYF,TGTGCCAGCAGATCGGACGGGGCATACGAGCAGTACTTC
TRBV7-9,-,-,TRBJ2-1,CASSLEVVAGPSPGNEQFF,TGTGCCAGCAGCTTAGAAGTGGTTGCGGGACCATCACCGGGGAATGAGCAGTTCTTC